The 29 T cell receptor beta chains in this list originate from one sample, sequenced in a study of T cells after yellow fever vaccination. TCRdb re-analysed the 5' RACE reads in MiXCR, keeping a single row per CDR3 protein. Among under 250,000 distinct CDR3 sequences listed, 6.9% were seen once. This specimen was CD4+ T cells sorted from PBMCs, taken 15 days after the yellow fever booster vaccination. The receptors derive from a man between 25 and 39 years old who received the YFV17D yellow fever vaccine.

This clonotype has a single count. A much larger clonotype is one base distant, so this may be a read error. The V and J genes are TRBV20-1 and TRBJ2-7; no reliable D call. V lost 5 bases and J 0 bases, leaving 14 bases between the germline ends. CDR3 length: 14 amino acids. Per the germline V gene, CDR1 is DFQATT and CDR2 is SNEGSKA (reference sequence). Written as DNA, the CDR3 is TGCAGTGCTTCCAGCGTGAGGCCCTCCTACGAGCAGTACTTC. Its translation: CSASSVRPSYEQYF.

This clonotype was detected ten times or more. The rearrangement links TRBV7-9 to TRBJ1-1, with D hard to call. Germline-derived CDR1 and CDR2 are SEHNR and FQNEAQ (reference sequence). Trimming removed 6 bases from V and 11 bases from J, with 22 bases in between. The CDR3 is 14 residues long. As DNA, the CDR3 is TGTGCCAGCAGAACATCCGAGACCGGAAGAAGGGCTTTCTTT. It translates to CASRTSETGRRAFF.

There are a few counts of this clonotype. The rearrangement joins TRBV13 to TRBJ2-7; D gene uncertain. The V end was cut by 5 bases, the J end by 0 bases, with 14 bases between. The germline V gene encodes CDR1 PRHDT and CDR2 FYEKMQ (reference sequence). The CDR3 spans 15 residues. The CDR3 sequence: CASSQTPASSYEQYF. The CDR3 nucleotides are TGTGCCAGCAGCCAGACTCCCGCGAGCTCCTACGAGCAGTACTTC.

This clonotype was picked up many times. The rearrangement links TRBV27 to TRBJ2-5, with TRBD1 matching over 9 bases. This CDR3 has 16 residues. Germline V gives CDR1 MNHEY, CDR2 SMNVEV (reference sequence). J gave up 4 bases and V 5 bases, and 11 bases lay outside the gene matches. The CDR3 DNA reads TGTGCCAGCAGTCCCTCCCGGGACAGGGTGAGAGAGACCCAGTACTTC. Protein sequence: CASSPSRDRVRETQYF.

Ten or more counts support this clonotype. The rearrangement joins TRBV29-1 to TRBJ2-7; 7 bases align to TRBD2. The CDR3 is made up of 13 amino acids. Germline loops: CDR1 SQVTM, CDR2 ANQGSEA. Trimming at V came to 8 bases and at J to 9 bases, leaving 16 bases not matched to a gene. CDR3 sequence reads: CSPAPGRQARQYF. The CDR3 region has the DNA TGCAGCCCCGCCCCCGGGAGGCAGGCGCGGCAGTACTTC.

The chain couples TRBV29-1 to TRBJ2-5, with D maybe TRBD2 (6 bases). Germline CDR1 SQVTM, CDR2 ANQGSEA. The CDR3 runs to 13 residues. V was cut by 3 bases and J by 5 bases, with 13 bases left in between. Here the CDR3 reads CSVEPGGHETQYF. The CDR3 DNA reads TGCAGCGTTGAGCCTGGAGGGCATGAGACCCAGTACTTC.

J is TRBJ2-3 and V is TRBV18; D perhaps matches TRBD2 (6 bases). There are 14 residues in the CDR3. Germline V gene lookup returns CDR1 KGHSH and CDR2 LQKENI. V lost 2 bases and J 2 bases, leaving 8 bases between the germline ends. In DNA, the CDR3 is TGTGCCAGCTCACCAGGCGGGATCACAGATACGCAGTATTTT. Translated, it gives CASSPGGITDTQYF.

This clonotype was counted only a few times. V usage is TRBV20-1 and J usage is TRBJ2-3; D not certain. Trimming cost V 5 bases and J 4 bases, with 7 bases left between them. From germline, CDR1 is DFQATT and CDR2 SNEGSKA (reference sequence). The CDR3 is 11 amino acids. The CDR3, as DNA: TGCAGTGCTCATTATTCAGATACGCAGTATTTT. Its protein product is CSAHYSDTQYF.

This sequence joins TRBV27 and TRBJ2-1; 8 nucleotides align to TRBD2. Germline CDR1 reads MNHEY; CDR2 reads SMNVEV (reference sequence). Germline trimming cut 5 bases from V and 7 bases from J; bases unmatched to any gene: 10. The CDR3 spans 15 residues. CDR3 sequence reads: CASSNLAGRQNEQFF. CDR3 DNA: TGTGCCAGCAGTAACCTAGCGGGCCGACAGAATGAGCAGTTCTTC.

As regards this clonotype: A read error may be the cause here, since a much bigger clone is one base away. The rearrangement joins TRBV12-3 or TRBV12-4 to TRBJ2-3; D gene uncertain. The CDR3 consists of 15 residues. The V and J ends lost 8 bases and 0 bases respectively, with 15 bases between them. CDR3 DNA: TGTGCCAGCGGGGAATGGGTCGGTAGCACAGATACGCAGTATTTT. This codes for CASGEWVGSTDTQYF.

At least ten counts were recorded for this clonotype. The chain employs TRBV20-1 and TRBJ2-1, with unresolved D. From germline, CDR1 is DFQATT and CDR2 SNEGSKA (reference sequence). Trimming took 0 bases from V and 5 from J, leaving 2 bases between them. CDR3 length: 11 residues. The DNA for the CDR3 is TGCAGTGCTAGAGATAACAATGAGCAGTTCTTC. It encodes CSARDNNEQFF.

The CDR3 reads CASSPPGWNEQYF. In DNA, the CDR3 is TGTGCCAGCAGCCCCCCCGGTTGGAACGAGCAGTACTTC. The chain recombines TRBV5-6 with TRBJ2-7; no clear D gene. Trimming shortened V by 4 bases and J by 5 bases, and 13 bases separated the two germline ends. Germline V CDR1 and CDR2: SGHDT, YYEEEE. The CDR3 spans 13 residues.

There are a few counts of this clonotype. The chain uses TRBV7-7 and TRBJ2-5, with D unclear. From germline, CDR1 is SSHAT and CDR2 FNYEAQ (reference sequence). With 3 bases removed from V and 2 bases from J, the gap between germline ends came to 13 bases. CDR3 length: 15 amino acids. The CDR3 DNA sequence: TGTGCCAGCAGCTTGTTCTACGGGCCACAAGAGACCCAGTACTTC. This gives the protein CASSLFYGPQETQYF.

The J gene is TRBJ2-4, the V gene TRBV6-5, with 8 bases fitting TRBD1. This CDR3 contains 14 residues. Looked up from germline, CDR1 is MNHEY and CDR2 is SVGAGI. With V trimmed by 2 bases and J by 8 bases, 5 bases remained unmatched. The CDR3 loop is CASSYGRGRDIQYF. The CDR3 DNA sequence: TGTGCCAGCAGTTACGGCAGGGGGCGCGACATTCAGTACTTC.

In this sample, this clonotype turned up many times. This chain joins TRBV5-1 and TRBJ2-3, with D tentatively TRBD1 (5 bases). The V gene lost 0 bases and the J gene lost 2 bases, with 10 bases spanning the gap. The CDR3 spans 15 residues. The germline CDR1 and CDR2 sequences are SGHRS and YFSETQ. The CDR3: CASSLDDSVTDTQYF. CDR3 sequence (DNA): TGCGCCAGCAGCTTGGACGACAGCGTCACAGATACGCAGTATTTT.

This clonotype was observed many times. This chain connects TRBV28 to TRBJ2-3; 7 bases fit TRBD1. This CDR3 has 14 amino acids. CDR1 and CDR2 from the germline V gene are MDHEN and SYDVKM. Germline trimming cut 5 bases from V and 1 base from J; bases unmatched to any gene: 3. The CDR3 is CASSPTGGTDTQYF. The CDR3 nucleotides are TGTGCCAGCAGTCCCACAGGGGGCACAGATACGCAGTATTTT.

The table lists this clonotype with many counts. The chain recombines TRBV21-1 with TRBJ2-7; the tabulated D call, TRBD2, remains unverified against the DNA. TRBV21-1 represents a pseudogene. The CDR3 has 13 residues. CDR3 bases: TGTGCCACTAAGACCGGGGCTAGCGCCGAGCAGTACTTC. It translates to CATKTGASAEQYF.

This clonotype was seen repeatedly, ten times or more. The gene calls are TRBV6-5 and TRBJ2-1; D gene unclear. Germline CDR1 MNHEY, CDR2 SVGAGI. V was clipped by 0 bases and J by 7 bases, with 7 bases between them. The CDR3 contains 13 residues. The CDR3 sequence is CASSYSGWNEQFF. The DNA of the CDR3 is TGTGCCAGCAGTTACTCCGGGTGGAATGAGCAGTTCTTC.

This clonotype was picked up a small number of times. This sequence joins TRBV20-1 and TRBJ2-7, with D tentatively TRBD1 (6 bases). Germline V gene sequence: CDR1 DFQATT, CDR2 SNEGSKA (reference sequence). The CDR3 is 14 amino acids. Deletions cut 4 bases from V and 3 bases from J, with 16 bases between. As DNA, the CDR3 is TGCAGTGCTACCGATTCCGGGACACACTACGAGCAGTACTTC. Its protein is CSATDSGTHYEQYF.

The sample holds a few counts of this clonotype. The chain has TRBV4-3 and TRBJ2-5; 7 bases agree with TRBD2. The ends lost 1 base at V and 5 bases at J; junction bases unmatched: 13. This CDR3 has 17 amino acids. The germline V gene encodes CDR1 LGHNA and CDR2 YSLEER. The CDR3, as DNA: TGCGCCAGCAGCCAAGGGGGCGGGAGCATTCTTGGGGAGACCCAGTACTTC. The encoded protein is CASSQGGGSILGETQYF.

The chain combines TRBV5-1 with TRBJ2-7; no clear D. With 0 bases removed from V and 3 bases from J, the gap between germline ends came to 7 bases. The CDR3 runs to 13 residues. Germline V gives CDR1 SGHRS, CDR2 YFSETQ. The CDR3 sequence is CASSLAGNYEQYF. Written as DNA, the CDR3 is TGCGCCAGCAGCTTGGCTGGTAACTACGAGCAGTACTTC.

About this clonotype: A much larger clone is a single base away; this may be a read error. The chain employs TRBV2 and TRBJ2-3; D unresolved. The CDR3 totals 15 residues. The V end lost 4 bases, the J end lost 5 bases, and 16 bases lay between the germline ends. CDR1 and CDR2 from the germline V gene are SNHLY and FYNNEI. CDR3 in amino acids: CASSVGDFRQDTQYF. The DNA for the CDR3 is TGTGCCAGCAGTGTTGGTGACTTCAGGCAAGATACGCAGTATTTT.

The J gene is TRBJ2-2, the V gene TRBV28, with 7 bases that match TRBD1. The germline V gene encodes CDR1 MDHEN and CDR2 SYDVKM. CDR3 size: 15 residues. Germline trimming cut 6 bases from V and 6 bases from J; bases unmatched to any gene: 10. CDR3: CASRPRDRVAGELFF. In DNA form, the CDR3 reads TGTGCCAGCAGGCCCCGAGACAGGGTTGCCGGGGAGCTGTTTTTT.

This clonotype appeared a few times. The genes are TRBV20-1 and TRBJ2-7; either TRBD1 or TRBD2 may fit D (5 bases each). Trimming stripped 5 bases from V and 4 bases from J, with 18 bases between. The germline CDR1 and CDR2 sequences are DFQATT and SNEGSKA (reference sequence). This CDR3 is 14 amino acids long. DNA of the CDR3: TGCAGTGCTCAACGACAGCTTCGGGGTTACGAGCAGTACTTC. This codes for CSAQRQLRGYEQYF.

This clonotype was recorded a few times. The chain carries TRBV4-3 and TRBJ2-5, with TRBD1 identical over 9 bases. The V gene end was trimmed by 4 bases and the J gene end by 1 base; junction bases not matched to a gene: 4. The CDR3 runs to 15 residues. Germline-derived CDR1 and CDR2 are LGHNA and YSLEER. In nucleotides, the CDR3 is TGCGCCAGCAGCCTGGACAGGGGAAGCCAAGAGACCCAGTACTTC. Amino acid sequence: CASSLDRGSQETQYF.

This clonotype appeared a few times. The chain couples TRBV5-1 to TRBJ2-7, with D possibly TRBD1 on 6 matching bases. Deletions cut 4 bases from V and 2 bases from J, with 10 bases between. The germline CDR1 and CDR2 sequences are SGHRS and YFSETQ. The CDR3 is 13 residues long. DNA for the CDR3: TGCGCCAGCAGCACCGGACAGCCCTACGAGCAGTACTTC. Its protein product is CASSTGQPYEQYF. The whole variable domain, filled in from reference TRBV5-1 and TRBJ2-7, reads KAGVTQTPRYLIKTRGQQVTLSCSPISGHRSVSWYQQTPGQGLQFLFEYFSETQRNKGNFPGRFSGRQFSNSRSEMNVSTLELGDSALYLCASSTGQPYEQYFGPGTRLTVT.

This clonotype was seen only a few times. V and J are TRBV5-1 and TRBJ2-7; 9 bases map to TRBD1. V shed 0 bases, J shed 4 bases, and the junction held 11 bases outside the gene matches. The CDR3 covers 17 residues. Germline loops: CDR1 SGHRS, CDR2 YFSETQ. CDR3 amino acids: CASSLVGGTGWAYEQYF. The CDR3 bases are TGCGCCAGCAGCTTGGTCGGAGGGACAGGGTGGGCGTACGAGCAGTACTTC.

This chain connects TRBV12-3 or TRBV12-4 to TRBJ2-3; 11 nucleotides align to TRBD2. The CDR3 extends over 14 amino acids. The J segment lost 4 bases and the V segment lost 7 bases, leaving 4 bases of the junction unmatched. The CDR3 DNA is TGTGCCAGCAAGACTAGCGGGACCTCAGATACGCAGTATTTT. This encodes CASKTSGTSDTQYF.

This clonotype was seen ten or more times. Mismatch with germline at one junction end may stem from a read error. The V gene is TRBV6-2 or TRBV6-3, the J gene TRBJ2-7; D ambiguous. CDR1 and CDR2 from the germline V gene are MNHEY and SVGEGT. This CDR3 spans 11 amino acids. CDR3 sequence (DNA): TGTGCCAGCAGTTACGATTCCATCCCGCACTTC. This encodes CASSYDSIPHF.